One and the same sample provided the 12 T cell receptor beta chains below, sequenced in a study of shared clonotypes between healthy human individuals. Terminally differentiated effector memory CD45RA+ cells were excluded by CCR7 positive selection of CD45RO-negative cells. The data were produced by immunoSEQ multiplex PCR, yet TCRdb's version contains in-frame clones alone and is incomplete. The repertoire holds fewer than 1 million clones, with about 97% as singletons. Sequencing used naive CD8+ T cells sorted from blood. These receptors all come from a young man in good health.

V usage is TRBV27 and J usage is TRBJ1-2, with TRBD1 as a possible D gene (5 bases). This CDR3 contains 13 residues. V lost 4 bases and J 2 bases, leaving 8 bases between the germline ends. CDR1 and CDR2 from the germline V gene are MNHEY and SMNVEV (reference sequence). CDR3 residues: CASSYGGNYGYTF. The CDR3 nucleotides are TGTGCCAGCAGTTACGGGGGGAACTATGGCTACACCTTC.

This sequence joins TRBV28 and TRBJ2-1; no clear D. V lost 6 bases, J lost 3 bases, and 9 bases lay in between. Germline assignment: CDR1 MDHEN and CDR2 SYDVKM. This CDR3 region has 13 residues. CDR3 coding DNA: TGTGCCAGCAGCCTGGTCCTCTACAATGAGCAGTTCTTC. It yields the protein CASSLVLYNEQFF.

This clone appeared once. V gene TRBV2 combines with J gene TRBJ2-7; TRBD1 is a possible D gene (5 bases). V lost 7 bases, J lost 0 bases, and 19 bases lay in between. Germline CDR1 is SNHLY and CDR2 is FYNNEI. The length of the CDR3 is 16 residues. This CDR3 reads CASTESGITISYEQYF. The CDR3 coding sequence is TGTGCCAGCACCGAGTCAGGGATTACAATCTCCTACGAGCAGTACTTC. Based on the CDR3 plus reference TRBV2 and TRBJ2-7, the full variable domain is EPEVTQTPSHQVTQMGQEVILRCVPISNHLYFYWYRQILGQKVEFLVSFYNNEISEKSEIFDDQFSVERPDGSNFTLKIRSTKLEDSAMYFCASTESGITISYEQYFGPGTRLTVT.

About this clone itself: Other nucleotide sequences from this sample produce the same CDR3. In DNA form, the CDR3 reads TGTGCCAGCAGCGTAGAAGGGAATAGCAATCAGCCCCAGCATTTT. Residues: CASSVEGNSNQPQHF. The genes are TRBV9 and TRBJ1-5; the D is unclear. The CDR3 loop spans 15 amino acids. Germline assignment: CDR1 SGDLS and CDR2 YYNGEE. Trimming cost V 0 bases and J 0 bases, with 7 bases left between them.

In this sample, this clone turned up once. The chain recombines TRBV5-1 with TRBJ2-7; D gene ambiguous. Germline CDR1 reads SGHRS; CDR2 reads YFSETQ. The CDR3 is 13 amino acids. With 3 bases removed from V and 6 bases from J, the gap between germline ends came to 13 bases. The CDR3 sequence: CASSSGLSSEQYF. CDR3 bases: TGCGCCAGCAGCTCCGGGCTCTCAAGCGAGCAGTACTTC.

The V call is TRBV6-1, the J call TRBJ2-5, with 8 bases fitting TRBD2. Germline V gene sequence: CDR1 MNHNS, CDR2 SASEGT. This CDR3 contains 15 residues. The ends lost 5 bases at V and 2 bases at J; junction bases unmatched: 7. The CDR3 reads CASSKKLAEQETQYF. The CDR3 DNA follows: TGTGCCAGCAGTAAAAAACTAGCGGAGCAAGAGACCCAGTACTTC.

This clone occurred a few times. The rearrangement links TRBV5-5 to TRBJ2-7; 7 bases are a match to TRBD1. With V trimmed by 5 bases and J by 3 bases, 8 bases remained unmatched. This CDR3 comprises 14 residues. Germline lookup yields CDR1 SGHKS and CDR2 YYEKEE (reference sequence). In DNA, the CDR3 is TGTGCCAGCAGTTACAGGGACAGCGACTACGAGCAGTACTTC. Translated: CASSYRDSDYEQYF.

V and J are TRBV7-9 and TRBJ2-4; 8 bases are a match to TRBD1. This CDR3 is 18 amino acids long. Trimming took 1 base from V and 1 from J; bases not matched to a gene: 9. Germline assignment: CDR1 SEHNR and CDR2 FQNEAQ (reference sequence). The CDR3 reads CASSLVTGGFAAKNIQYF. CDR3 nucleotides: TGTGCCAGCAGCTTAGTAACAGGGGGGTTTGCGGCCAAAAACATTCAGTACTTC. Combining the CDR3 with reference TRBV7-9 and TRBJ2-4 gives the whole variable domain DTGVSQNPRHKITKRGQNVTFRCDPISEHNRLYWYRQTLGQGPEFLTYFQNEAQLEKSRLLSDRFSAERPKGSFSTLEIQRTEQGDSAMYLCASSLVTGGFAAKNIQYFGAGTRLSVL.

The chain links TRBV6-5 to TRBJ2-7; D call uncertain. V gave up 0 bases and J gave up 6 bases, with 9 bases separating them. The CDR3 loop spans 13 amino acids. CDR1 is MNHEY, CDR2 SVGAGI, per germline. The CDR3 is CASSYSRKGEQYF. Written as DNA, the CDR3 is TGTGCCAGCAGTTACTCGAGGAAGGGCGAGCAGTACTTC.

The CDR3 region is CASSLDRDHEQYF. The CDR3 region has the DNA TGTGCCAGCAGCCTCGACAGGGATCACGAGCAGTACTTC. This chain joins TRBV11-2 and TRBJ2-7, with 7 bases fitting TRBD1. The germline V gene encodes CDR1 SGHAT and CDR2 FQNNGV. The CDR3 has 13 amino acids. V trimming: 5 bases; J trimming: 5 bases; junction bases outside the gene matches: 6.

The rearrangement joins TRBV5-4 to TRBJ2-3; 8 nucleotides line up with TRBD2. Per the germline V gene, CDR1 is SGHNT and CDR2 is YYREEE (reference sequence). CDR3 length equals 15 residues. V trimming: 2 bases; J trimming: 4 bases; junction bases outside the gene matches: 6. The CDR3 bases are TGTGCCAGCAGCTTCGCGGGGGGATCCGCAGATACGCAGTATTTT. This encodes CASSFAGGSADTQYF.

The V and J genes are TRBV5-4 and TRBJ2-7; a possible D gene is TRBD2 (5 bases). CDR1 and CDR2 from the germline V gene are SGHNT and YYREEE (reference sequence). V lost 0 bases and J lost 3, with 10 bases in between. This CDR3 spans 14 amino acids. As DNA, the CDR3 is TGTGCCAGCAGCTTGGTGGGCCGGGACTACGAGCAGTACTTC. It specifies CASSLVGRDYEQYF.